The 20 T cell receptor beta chains below all came from one sample that was sequenced in a study of CD8+ T cells in alopecia areata. As the sequencing template, cDNA was produced by extracting RNA and reverse transcribing it. Libraries were prepared by immunoSEQ multiplex PCR; TCRdb keeps only in-frame clonotypes and omits some of them. The table shows hundreds of thousands of clones, with roughly two thirds occurring only once. This specimen consisted of CD4+ T cells sorted from blood, obtained at week 0. These receptors were obtained from a human donor with alopecia areata.

The CDR3 loop reads CAWSKNRQGMGNQPQHF. As DNA, the CDR3 is TGTGCCTGGAGTAAAAATAGACAGGGAATGGGCAATCAGCCCCAGCATTTT. The V gene is TRBV30, the J gene TRBJ1-5, with TRBD1 matching over 7 bases. This CDR3 contains 17 residues. V gave up 2 bases and J gave up 2 bases; unmatched junction bases: 12. The V gene's germline CDR1 is GTSNPN and CDR2 SVGIG (reference sequence).

This clone was observed once. The CDR3 sequence is CASSEGGAQGDTQYF. As DNA, the CDR3 is TGTGCCAGCAGTGAAGGTGGGGCGCAGGGCGATACGCAGTATTTT. The rearrangement joins TRBV25-1 to TRBJ2-3, with D perhaps TRBD1 (5 bases). From germline, CDR1 is MGHDK and CDR2 SYGVNS. Trimming cost V 2 bases and J 6 bases, with 15 bases left between them. The CDR3 contains 15 residues.

This clone appeared a few times. The DNA of the CDR3 is TGTGCCAGCAGCTTAGAAACAGGGCCCTACACTGAAGCTTTCTTT. Its protein is CASSLETGPYTEAFF. V usage is TRBV7-2 and J usage is TRBJ1-1; D possibly corresponds to TRBD1 (6 bases). The V and J ends lost 1 base and 3 bases respectively, with 12 bases between them. Germline CDR1 is SGHTA and CDR2 is FQGNSA. The CDR3 contains 15 residues.

The chain carries TRBV29-1 and TRBJ1-6; 10 positions match TRBD1. CDR1 and CDR2 from the germline V gene are SQVTM and ANQGSEA. The CDR3 totals 12 residues. The ends lost 7 bases at V and 10 bases at J; junction bases unmatched: 4. The CDR3 spells CSAQTGGSPLHF. DNA for the CDR3: TGCAGCGCTCAGACAGGGGGCTCACCCCTCCACTTT. The complete variable domain, with remaining parts taken from reference TRBV29-1 and TRBJ1-6, reads SAVISQKPSRDICQRGTSLTIQCQVDSQVTMMFWYRQQPGQSLTLIATANQGSEATYESGFVIDKFPISRPNLTFSTLTVSNMSPEDSSIYLCSAQTGGSPLHFGNGTRLTVT.

The table lists this clone with a few counts. The V call is TRBV27, the J call TRBJ1-6; D remains unclear. Germline-derived CDR1 and CDR2 are MNHEY and SMNVEV (reference sequence). The length of the CDR3 is 15 residues. The V end was cut by 2 bases, the J end by 8 bases, with 13 bases between. CDR3 region: CASSLGRATHSPLHF. In DNA form, the CDR3 reads TGTGCCAGCAGTTTAGGGCGCGCCACCCATTCACCCCTCCACTTT.

V is TRBV4-2 and J is TRBJ2-7; D gene uncertain. Germline V lookup: CDR1 LGHNA, CDR2 YNFKEQ. The CDR3 has 14 amino acids. V lost 3 bases, J lost 1 base, and 10 bases lay in between. CDR3 amino acids: CASSQLRESYEQYF. CDR3 bases: TGTGCCAGCAGCCAGCTTAGGGAATCCTACGAGCAGTACTTC.

This clone was seen more than once but under ten times. The rearrangement uses TRBV9 and TRBJ1-6; 7 bases agree with TRBD1. Germline V gives CDR1 SGDLS, CDR2 YYNGEE. This CDR3 is built from 15 residues. V lost 4 bases to trimming and J lost 11 bases; unmatched junction nucleotides: 12. For the CDR3, the DNA is TGTGCCAGCAGCCGTGGGGCAGGGGGTGGCCCACCCCTCCACTTT. It is translated as CASSRGAGGGPPLHF. Full variable domain (rest looked up from reference TRBV9 and TRBJ1-6): DSGVTQTPKHLITATGQRVTLRCSPRSGDLSVYWYQQSLDQGLQFLIQYYNGEERAKGNILERFSAQQFPDLHSELNLSSLELGDSALYFCASSRGAGGGPPLHFGNGTRLTVT.

This chain joins TRBV4-3 and TRBJ1-1, with D maybe TRBD1 (6 bases). Per germline, CDR1 LGHNA and CDR2 YSLEER. V was shortened by 0 bases and J by 7 bases, with 18 bases between the two germline ends. The CDR3 covers 16 residues. CDR3 sequence (DNA): TGCGCCAGCAGCCAAGAAGGGGGTTTAGGAGGTAATGAAGCTTTCTTT. It yields the protein CASSQEGGLGGNEAFF.

The chain recombines TRBV29-1 with TRBJ1-1; D may be TRBD1 (5 bases). V lost 4 bases and J lost 6, with 9 bases in between. The CDR3 runs to 11 residues. Per the germline V gene, CDR1 is SQVTM and CDR2 is ANQGSEA. CDR3 nucleotides: TGCAGCGTTGTGTCGGGGGCTGAAGCTTTCTTT. This sequence encodes CSVVSGAEAFF. Complete variable domain (other parts from reference TRBV29-1 and TRBJ1-1): SAVISQKPSRDICQRGTSLTIQCQVDSQVTMMFWYRQQPGQSLTLIATANQGSEATYESGFVIDKFPISRPNLTFSTLTVSNMSPEDSSIYLCSVVSGAEAFFGQGTRLTVV.

The rearrangement links TRBV30 to TRBJ1-1; TRBD1 might be the D (5 bases). V was shortened by 3 bases and J by 3 bases, with 14 bases between the two germline ends. Germline V gene lookup returns CDR1 GTSNPN and CDR2 SVGIG (reference sequence). The CDR3 has 14 residues. CDR3 in amino acids: CAWSTQVGYTEAFF. CDR3 bases: TGTGCCTGGAGCACACAGGTCGGCTACACTGAAGCTTTCTTT.

V is TRBV9 and J is TRBJ2-1, with D perhaps matching TRBD1 (6 bases). Deletions cut 3 bases from V and 3 bases from J, with 10 bases between. Germline CDR1 reads SGDLS; CDR2 reads YYNGEE. The CDR3 length is 14 residues. CDR3 nucleotides: TGTGCCAGCAGCGATGGACAGCTCTACAATGAGCAGTTCTTC. As protein: CASSDGQLYNEQFF. The variable domain in full, with the rest retrieved from reference TRBV9 and TRBJ2-1, is DSGVTQTPKHLITATGQRVTLRCSPRSGDLSVYWYQQSLDQGLQFLIQYYNGEERAKGNILERFSAQQFPDLHSELNLSSLELGDSALYFCASSDGQLYNEQFFGPGTRLTVL.

In DNA form, the CDR3 reads TGTGCCTGGAGCCTGGGCCCCAAGCAGTACTTC. Translation gives CAWSLGPKQYF. The rearrangement links TRBV30 to TRBJ2-7; D not certain. V lost 3 bases and J lost 8, with 11 bases in between. Germline CDR1 reads GTSNPN; CDR2 reads SVGIG (reference sequence). The CDR3 is 11 residues long.

The chain employs TRBV27 and TRBJ1-5; the D is unclear. The V gene's germline CDR1 is MNHEY and CDR2 SMNVEV (reference sequence). V was pared by 3 bases and J by 1 base, with 1 base between. The CDR3 runs 12 residues. CDR3 region: CASSFSNQPQHF. As DNA, the CDR3 is TGTGCCAGCAGTTTCAGCAATCAGCCCCAGCATTTT.

This clone came up once. The V call is TRBV30, the J call TRBJ2-1; 8 bases align to TRBD2. The ends lost 0 bases at V and 6 bases at J; junction bases unmatched: 7. CDR3 length: 15 amino acids. Germline V CDR1 and CDR2: GTSNPN, SVGIG (reference sequence). CDR3 loop: CAWSVSAGGPNEQFF. The CDR3 coding sequence is TGTGCCTGGAGTGTATCGGCGGGGGGCCCCAATGAGCAGTTCTTC.

The V call is TRBV9, the J call TRBJ2-3, with 13 bases matching TRBD2. Trimming took 3 bases from V and 1 from J; bases not matched to a gene: 5. CDR1 and CDR2 from the germline V gene are SGDLS and YYNGEE. There are 17 residues in the CDR3. CDR3 bases: TGTGCCAGCAGCGGGGGACTAGCGGGGTTAGGCACAGATACGCAGTATTTT. Residues: CASSGGLAGLGTDTQYF.

The V and J genes are TRBV30 and TRBJ2-2; D not resolved. Germline-derived CDR1 and CDR2 are GTSNPN and SVGIG (reference sequence). Trimming removed 5 bases from V and 9 bases from J, with 7 bases in between. The CDR3 is made up of 10 amino acids. The CDR3 loop is CAWASRELFF. DNA for the CDR3: TGTGCCTGGGCCTCCCGGGAGCTGTTTTTT.

The gene calls are TRBV7-2 and TRBJ2-7; D not resolved. This CDR3 comprises 14 residues. Trimming pared 5 bases from V and 4 bases from J, leaving 15 bases between. Germline V gene sequence: CDR1 SGHTA, CDR2 FQGNSA. In DNA form, the CDR3 reads TGTGCCAGCAGCCCCGTAGTTAGCCGATACGAGCAGTACTTC. This sequence encodes CASSPVVSRYEQYF. Supplemented by reference TRBV7-2 and TRBJ2-7, the full variable domain reads GAGVSQSPSNKVTEKGKDVELRCDPISGHTALYWYRQSLGQGLEFLIYFQGNSAPDKSGLPSDRFSAERTGGSVSTLTIQRTQQEDSAVYLCASSPVVSRYEQYFGPGTRLTVT.

This clone was detected only once. This chain uses TRBV30 with TRBJ1-5; TRBD1 agrees at 9 bases. V gave up 5 bases and J gave up 7 bases; unmatched junction bases: 6. The germline gives CDR1 GTSNPN, CDR2 SVGIG (reference sequence). This CDR3 is 13 amino acids long. CDR3 DNA: TGTGCCTGGGGGGACAGGGCTGACCAGCCCCAGCATTTT. Translated: CAWGDRADQPQHF.

The chain links TRBV25-1 to TRBJ2-2; 8 bases line up with TRBD2. This CDR3 is built from 12 residues. CDR1 and CDR2 (germline): MGHDK, SYGVNS. V lost 6 bases and J lost 7; bases outside the gene matches: 1. The CDR3 DNA sequence: TGTGCCAGCAGGGGGACTAGCGGGGAGCTGTTTTTT. Its translation: CASRGTSGELFF.

The gene calls are TRBV7-3 and TRBJ2-3; D unresolved. This CDR3 has 13 residues. The germline V gene has CDR1 SGHTA and CDR2 FQGTGA. The V gene lost 6 bases and the J gene lost 0 bases, with 7 bases spanning the gap. In DNA, the CDR3 is TGTGCCAGCAGTTACACTAGCACAGATACGCAGTATTTT. It is translated as CASSYTSTDTQYF.